This TCR beta chain was sequenced during a study of blood T cell repertoires in COVID-19. Whole-study context: COVID-19 samples collected from the United States, Italy and Spain covered acute and convalescent phases. T cells, B-cell-depleted T cells, or PBMCs provided the cDNA or gDNA that served as material.

Trimming removed 4 bases from V and 0 bases from J, with 10 bases in between. The CDR3 has 15 residues. The germline gives CDR1 SEHNR, CDR2 FQNEAQ (reference sequence). Authors' analysis steps: Reference gene primers were amplified, and this amplification served to estimate nucleated cell counts. Using immunoSEQ multiplex PCR, the repertoire was profiled, and TCRdb retains in-frame clones only, with some absent. The V and J calls and clone size are taken from that table; D and trimming were inferred from the DNA. The table includes roughly 100,000 clones, about two thirds detected once. Sequenced input: peripheral blood. This clonotype was sampled from a human donor with acute or convalescent COVID-19. The donor label of this sample is uncertain. V gene TRBV7-9 combines with J gene TRBJ1-3; a weak D match, TRBD1 (5 bases). The CDR3 DNA is TGTGCCAGCAGCTCCGCGGGGGACTCTGGAAACACCATATATTTT. It specifies CASSSAGDSGNTIYF.